This T cell receptor beta chain was identified during a study of sequential checkpoint blockade in melanoma. This clone is medium-sized by share. Documented treatment: randomized to nivolumab then ipilimumab (arm A) or the reverse (arm B). Here immunoSEQ multiplex PCR was the method, and the copy in TCRdb shows in-frame clones only, minus some. The sample records 2,000 to 2,500 clones, 27% being singletons. The CDR3 totals 17 residues. Germline V CDR1 and CDR2: SGHNT, YENEEA. V shed 4 bases, J shed 2 bases, and the junction held 10 bases outside the gene matches. The material was tumor tissue (inferred from file names), obtained from a patient given nivolumab and ipilimumab in sequence. This chain uses TRBV11-3 with TRBJ2-1, with TRBD1 matching over 8 bases. This TCR came from a human donor with melanoma. The CDR3, as DNA: TGTGCCAGCAGCTCCGTCGGGGGACAGGCACCCTACAATGAGCAGTTCTTC. Its translation: CASSSVGGQAPYNEQFF.